One sample yielded the 13 T cell receptor beta chains listed below, sequenced in a study of identical twins. TCRdb processed the 5' RACE reads anew with MiXCR; each CDR3 protein has one entry. Among 200,000 to 250,000 distinct CDR3 sequences listed, roughly 7.5% were seen once. In addition, the sample was reused for a study of yellow fever vaccine responses in identical twins.

The sample was memory (CD45RO+) T cells sorted from blood. These receptors came from a young woman in good health.

This clonotype was found a few times. This chain joins TRBV20-1 and TRBJ2-2; 13 bases are shared with TRBD2. Germline lookup yields CDR1 DFQATT and CDR2 SNEGSKA (reference sequence). The CDR3 has 16 residues. J was trimmed by 5 bases and V by 3 bases; bases with no gene match: 6. The chain's CDR3 is CSASATSGRGTGELFF. As DNA, the CDR3 is TGCAGTGCTAGCGCTACTAGCGGGAGGGGAACCGGGGAGCTGTTTTTT.

J is TRBJ2-2 and V is TRBV4-2; D might be TRBD1 (5 bases). The CDR3 extends over 16 amino acids. CDR1 is LGHNA, CDR2 YNFKEQ, per germline. Trimming shortened V by 0 bases and J by 8 bases, and 16 bases separated the two germline ends. DNA for the CDR3: TGTGCCAGCAGCCAAGATACAGGTGGGAAGAAGGGGGAGCTGTTTTTT. Translation: CASSQDTGGKKGELFF.

As regards this clonotype: A much bigger clone sits one base away, suggesting this may be a read error. The CDR3 spells CASSWSGSPGEQFF. The CDR3 region has the DNA TGTGCCAGCAGCTGGAGCGGGAGTCCCGGTGAGCAGTTCTTC. The chain combines TRBV7-9 with TRBJ2-1; 8 bases are shared with TRBD2. Germline V gene data show CDR1 as SEHNR and CDR2 as FQNEAQ (reference sequence). The CDR3 runs 14 residues. The junction had 8 bases not matched to a gene; V was cut back by 4 bases and J by 9 bases. Drawing the rest from reference TRBV7-9 and TRBJ2-1, the complete variable domain is DTGVSQNPRHKITKRGQNVTFRCDPISEHNRLYWYRQTLGQGPEFLTYFQNEAQLEKSRLLSDRFSAERPKGSFSTLEIQRTEQGDSAMYLCASSWSGSPGEQFFGPGTRLTVL.

This clonotype was observed many times. The rearrangement uses TRBV5-5 and TRBJ2-3, with D perhaps matching TRBD2 (6 bases). Germline lookup yields CDR1 SGHKS and CDR2 YYEKEE (reference sequence). This CDR3 is built from 14 residues. The V end lost 3 bases, the J end lost 3 bases, and 11 bases lay between the germline ends. The CDR3: CASSSPGRTDTQYF. The CDR3 DNA follows: TGTGCCAGCAGCTCACCGGGGAGGACAGATACGCAGTATTTT. The full variable domain, in which reference TRBV5-5 and TRBJ2-3 provide the parts outside the CDR3, is DAGVTQSPTHLIKTRGQQVTLRCSPISGHKSVSWYQQVLGQGPQFIFQYYEKEERGRGNFPDRFSARQFPNYSSELNVNALLLGDSALYLCASSSPGRTDTQYFGPGTRLTVL.

The chain couples TRBV20-1 to TRBJ2-7; D possibly corresponds to TRBD1 (5 bases). V was shortened by 4 bases and J by 6 bases, with 19 bases between the two germline ends. CDR1 and CDR2 from the germline V gene are DFQATT and SNEGSKA (reference sequence). The CDR3 runs 14 residues. The CDR3 DNA reads TGCAGTGCTAAGCGCAGTCGGACACTGTTCGAGCAGTACTTC. Its protein is CSAKRSRTLFEQYF.

This clonotype was found a few times. The chain combines TRBV28 with TRBJ2-6, with no clear D. The V gene's germline CDR1 is MDHEN and CDR2 SYDVKM. The CDR3 is 15 residues long. V gave up 6 bases and J gave up 2 bases, with 11 bases separating them. The DNA of the CDR3 is TGTGCCAGCAGCTTGCAGAGCCCTGGGGCCAACGTCCTGACTTTC. Translation gives CASSLQSPGANVLTF. Based on the CDR3 plus reference TRBV28 and TRBJ2-6, the full variable domain is DVKVTQSSRYLVKRTGEKVFLECVQDMDHENMFWYRQDPGLGLRLIYFSYDVKMKEKGDIPEGYSVSREKKERFSLILESASTNQTSMYLCASSLQSPGANVLTFGAGSRLTVL.

This clonotype has at least ten counts. The chain carries TRBV28 and TRBJ2-4; TRBD2 is a possible D gene (6 bases). Deletions cut 3 bases from V and 9 bases from J, with 15 bases between. Germline values: CDR1 MDHEN, CDR2 SYDVKM. The CDR3 runs 14 residues. CDR3 loop: CASSLGYGGGIQYF. The CDR3 DNA sequence: TGTGCCAGCAGTTTGGGTTACGGGGGTGGCATTCAGTACTTC.

This clonotype has ten or more counts. The chain has TRBV20-1 and TRBJ2-5, with D possibly being TRBD1 or TRBD2 (6 bases each). CDR1 and CDR2 (germline): DFQATT, SNEGSKA (reference sequence). Trimming shortened V by 6 bases and J by 4 bases, and 18 bases separated the two germline ends. This CDR3 comprises 14 residues. In DNA, the CDR3 is TGCAGTGCCCTCGTGGTCCGGGGGCCAGAGACCCAGTACTTC. This translates into CSALVVRGPETQYF.

The chain couples TRBV6-2 or TRBV6-3 to TRBJ2-1, with TRBD2 matching 8 bases. CDR1 and CDR2 from the germline V gene are MNHEY and SVGEGT. The CDR3 totals 15 residues. After removal of 10 bases from V and 3 bases from J, the junction contained 11 bases not matched to a gene. DNA for the CDR3: TGTGCCACCTACCCCACTGCGGGGGGCTACAATGAGCAGTTCTTC. The encoded protein is CATYPTAGGYNEQFF.

The V gene is TRBV20-1, the J gene TRBJ2-3, with D uncertain. Germline CDR1 is DFQATT and CDR2 is SNEGSKA (reference sequence). V lost 6 bases, J lost 6 bases, and 13 bases lay in between. This CDR3 has 12 amino acids. The CDR3 nucleotides are TGCAGTGCCCCGGTGGTGTTGGATACGCAGTATTTT. It encodes CSAPVVLDTQYF.

This clonotype was seen more than once but under ten times. This chain joins TRBV3-1 and TRBJ1-6; D is ambiguous. Deletions cut 1 base from V and 4 bases from J, with 5 bases between. There are 14 residues in the CDR3. In germline, CDR1 is LGHDT, CDR2 YNNKEL (reference sequence). The CDR3 DNA reads as TGTGCCAGCAGCCAAGTGGCGTATAATTCACCCCTCCACTTT. It translates to CASSQVAYNSPLHF. Drawing the rest from reference TRBV3-1 and TRBJ1-6, the complete variable domain is DTAVSQTPKYLVTQMGNDKSIKCEQNLGHDTMYWYKQDSKKFLKIMFSYNNKELIINETVPNRFSPKSPDKAHLNLHINSLELGDSAVYFCASSQVAYNSPLHFGNGTRLTVT.

This clonotype appeared a few times. The chain links TRBV7-8 to TRBJ1-1; D gene unclear. The CDR3 is made up of 16 amino acids. V was clipped by 0 bases and J by 0 bases, with 11 bases between them. CDR1 and CDR2 from the germline V gene are SGHVS and FQNEAQ. CDR3 residues: CASSLAVLRVNTEAFF. Here the CDR3 DNA reads TGTGCCAGCAGCTTAGCGGTGCTCCGGGTGAACACTGAAGCTTTCTTT.

The genes are TRBV20-1 and TRBJ2-3, with TRBD2 identical over 11 bases. Germline assignment: CDR1 DFQATT and CDR2 SNEGSKA (reference sequence). The CDR3 is made up of 15 amino acids. The V and J ends lost 1 base and 0 bases, in that order; junction bases with no gene match: 0. The CDR3 DNA sequence: TGCAGTGCTAGAGGGACTAGCGGGAGCACAGATACGCAGTATTTT. Translating gives CSARGTSGSTDTQYF.